The 26 T cell receptor beta chains reported below all come from one sample, sequenced in a study of neoadjuvant anti-PD-1 for oral cavity cancer. Data came from immunoSEQ multiplex PCR; TCRdb stores just in-frame clones and leaves some out. The sample has 7,000 or so clones; around 40% are singletons. Sequences were derived from tumor tissue, sampled before nivolumab (anti-PD-1) treatment. The receptors derive from a person aged 40 to 85 with oral cavity squamous cell carcinoma.

Written as DNA, the CDR3 is TGTGCCAGCAGTGAAATGTCTTTGGTACAGAACTACGAGCAGTACTTC. This translates into CASSEMSLVQNYEQYF. V and J are TRBV6-1 and TRBJ2-7; D gene uncertain. V was clipped by 2 bases and J by 3 bases, with 17 bases between them. The CDR3 loop spans 16 amino acids. Germline lookup yields CDR1 MNHNS and CDR2 SASEGT.

The gene calls are TRBV30 and TRBJ1-1; TRBD1 is a possible D gene (5 bases). The germline V gene encodes CDR1 GTSNPN and CDR2 SVGIG (reference sequence). The CDR3 is 11 residues long. V was shortened by 3 bases and J by 11 bases, with 13 bases between the two germline ends. The CDR3 nucleotides are TGTGCCTGGAGGGGACCTGGAGGGGCTTTCTTT. This codes for CAWRGPGGAFF.

The chain couples TRBV9 to TRBJ1-4; 8 nucleotides align to TRBD1. Germline lookup yields CDR1 SGDLS and CDR2 YYNGEE. V lost 4 bases, J lost 3 bases, and 5 bases stayed unmatched. The CDR3 runs 15 residues. This CDR3 is CASSPGGMANEKLFF. The CDR3 DNA reads TGTGCCAGCAGCCCAGGGGGCATGGCTAATGAAAAACTGTTTTTT.

This sequence joins TRBV27 and TRBJ1-5, with D unclear. The CDR3 length is 13 residues. From germline, CDR1 is MNHEY and CDR2 SMNVEV (reference sequence). Trimming pared 2 bases from V and 6 bases from J, leaving 8 bases between. In DNA, the CDR3 is TGTGCCAGCAGTTTAACAGAGACTCAGCCCCAGCATTTT. This translates into CASSLTETQPQHF.

The rearrangement joins TRBV7-7 to TRBJ1-6, with a weak D call TRBD1 (5 bases). V was shortened by 7 bases and J by 3 bases, with 13 bases between the two germline ends. From germline, CDR1 is SSHAT and CDR2 FNYEAQ (reference sequence). This CDR3 is built from 15 residues. Here the CDR3 reads CASTLRGVYNSPLHF. For the CDR3, the DNA is TGTGCCAGCACGCTACGGGGGGTCTATAATTCACCCCTCCACTTT.

The CDR3 protein is CASSLAIGGQETQYF. The CDR3 nucleotides read TGCGCCAGCAGCTTGGCCATCGGCGGCCAAGAGACCCAGTACTTC. The chain carries TRBV5-1 and TRBJ2-5; the D is unclear. The CDR3 consists of 15 residues. Trimming cost V 0 bases and J 1 base, with 10 bases left between them. Germline V gene lookup returns CDR1 SGHRS and CDR2 YFSETQ.

The chain has TRBV9 and TRBJ2-4; no definite D call. Germline V lookup: CDR1 SGDLS, CDR2 YYNGEE. Trimming cost V 3 bases and J 6 bases, with 13 bases left between them. CDR3 size: 14 residues. The CDR3, as DNA: TGTGCCAGCAGCGCGGATGTCGTGGCAAACATTCAGTACTTC. This codes for CASSADVVANIQYF. Variable domain in full (rest from reference TRBV9 and TRBJ2-4): DSGVTQTPKHLITATGQRVTLRCSPRSGDLSVYWYQQSLDQGLQFLIQYYNGEERAKGNILERFSAQQFPDLHSELNLSSLELGDSALYFCASSADVVANIQYFGAGTRLSVL.

The chain has TRBV7-2 and TRBJ2-5, with 10 bases lining up with TRBD1. The germline CDR1 and CDR2 sequences are SGHTA and FQGNSA. J was trimmed by 7 bases and V by 3 bases; bases with no gene match: 2. The CDR3 is made up of 13 amino acids. CDR3 region: CASSLDRGATQYF. Written as DNA, the CDR3 is TGTGCCAGCAGCTTGGACAGGGGGGCGACCCAGTACTTC.

The gene calls are TRBV4-2 and TRBJ2-7; D remains ambiguous. Between the trimmed V and J ends, which lost 0 bases and 6 bases, there was a span of 12 bases. Germline V gene sequence: CDR1 LGHNA, CDR2 YNFKEQ. The CDR3 has 14 residues. In DNA form, the CDR3 reads TGTGCCAGCAGCCAAGATTCGGCCTTCATCGAGCAGTACTTC. Encoded protein: CASSQDSAFIEQYF.

V is TRBV10-2 and J is TRBJ1-6, with 7 bases matching TRBD1. This CDR3 has 16 amino acids. With 6 bases clipped from V and 0 bases from J, the junction kept 5 bases outside the gene matches. The germline V gene has CDR1 WSHSY and CDR2 SAAADI. CDR3 DNA sequence: TGCGCCAGCAGCCGGACAGGTAGCTCCTATAATTCACCCCTCCACTTT. Its protein product is CASSRTGSSYNSPLHF.

This clone appeared a single time. V is TRBV13 and J is TRBJ2-2; possible D gene TRBD1, 5 bases. The CDR3 loop spans 15 amino acids. From germline, CDR1 is PRHDT and CDR2 FYEKMQ (reference sequence). V was shortened by 6 bases and J by 5 bases, with 16 bases between the two germline ends. This CDR3 is CASSLQGIETGELFF. The CDR3 DNA follows: TGTGCCAGCAGTCTCCAGGGTATTGAGACCGGGGAGCTGTTTTTT.

V usage is TRBV27 and J usage is TRBJ1-6; possible D gene TRBD1, 5 bases. From germline, CDR1 is MNHEY and CDR2 SMNVEV (reference sequence). The CDR3 spans 14 residues. Trimming removed 2 bases from V and 4 bases from J, with 6 bases in between. DNA for the CDR3: TGTGCCAGCAGTTTAGGGGGATATAATTCACCCCTCCACTTT. It codes for CASSLGGYNSPLHF.

The chain joins TRBV7-8 to TRBJ2-7; D may be TRBD1 (5 bases). This CDR3 is built from 16 residues. Germline loops: CDR1 SGHVS, CDR2 FQNEAQ. V lost 0 bases and J lost 5, with 17 bases in between. For the CDR3, the DNA is TGTGCCAGCAGCTTAGCGGTGTGGCAGGGTAACAACGAGCAGTACTTC. Its translation: CASSLAVWQGNNEQYF.

This clone is deemed medium-sized (0.01 to 0.1%). The gene calls are TRBV7-8 and TRBJ1-2; TRBD1 aligns across 10 bases. Trimming took 1 base from V and 1 from J; bases not matched to a gene: 6. The length of the CDR3 is 17 residues. The germline CDR1 and CDR2 sequences are SGHVS and FQNEAQ. CDR3 protein: CASSLDIWDRGNYGYTF. The CDR3, as DNA: TGTGCCAGCAGCTTAGATATTTGGGACAGGGGTAACTATGGCTACACCTTC.

The J gene is TRBJ2-5, the V gene TRBV6-5; possibly TRBD1 or TRBD2 for D (6 bases each). The V end lost 6 bases, the J end lost 5 bases, and 13 bases lay between the germline ends. This CDR3 is built from 13 residues. Germline V gives CDR1 MNHEY, CDR2 SVGAGI. The CDR3: CASRRRGWETQYF. The CDR3 bases are TGTGCCAGCAGGAGGAGGGGGTGGGAGACCCAGTACTTC.

This chain uses TRBV7-9 with TRBJ1-1, with D perhaps TRBD1 (6 bases). In germline, CDR1 is SEHNR, CDR2 FQNEAQ (reference sequence). The CDR3 runs to 14 residues. The V gene lost 2 bases and the J gene lost 6 bases, with 13 bases spanning the gap. The CDR3 sequence: CASSLRGDESEAFF. DNA for the CDR3: TGTGCCAGCAGCTTAAGGGGGGATGAATCTGAAGCTTTCTTT.

This chain links TRBV27 with TRBJ1-1; the D is unclear. Germline loops: CDR1 MNHEY, CDR2 SMNVEV (reference sequence). CDR3 size: 14 residues. V lost 2 bases, J lost 6 bases, and 13 bases lay in between. This chain's CDR3 is CASSLEVGRPEAFF. CDR3 DNA sequence: TGTGCCAGCAGTTTAGAAGTGGGTCGCCCTGAAGCTTTCTTT.

The chain links TRBV30 to TRBJ1-3; TRBD1 might be the D (5 bases). The ends were cut back, 3 bases at V and 0 bases at J, with 9 bases in the middle. Germline CDR1 GTSNPN, CDR2 SVGIG (reference sequence). CDR3 size: 14 residues. In DNA, the CDR3 is TGTGCCTGGAGCTACAGGATCTCTGGAAACACCATATATTTT. Encoded protein: CAWSYRISGNTIYF. The whole variable domain, remainder taken from reference TRBV30 and TRBJ1-3, is SQTIHQWPATLVQPVGSPLSLECTVEGTSNPNLYWYRQAAGRGLQLLFYSVGIGQISSEVPQNLSASRPQDRQFILSSKKLLLSDSGFYLCAWSYRISGNTIYFGEGSWLTVV.

The chain joins TRBV6-1 to TRBJ2-2, with 8 bases lining up with TRBD2. Per germline, CDR1 MNHNS and CDR2 SASEGT. The CDR3 totals 15 residues. With 7 bases clipped from V and 3 bases from J, the junction kept 7 bases outside the gene matches. The CDR3 DNA sequence: TGTGCCAGCAAGACGGGGGGGTCTCACACCGGGGAGCTGTTTTTT. This sequence encodes CASKTGGSHTGELFF.

The chain couples TRBV21-1 to TRBJ2-4; the table gives TRBD1 as D, unverified against the DNA. TRBV21-1 is a pseudogene. The length of the CDR3 is 21 residues. The CDR3 region is CASSKGPRDRVMRLAKNIQYF. The CDR3 nucleotides are TGTGCCAGCAGCAAAGGTCCCCGGGACAGGGTCATGCGATTAGCCAAAAACATTCAGTACTTC.

This chain links TRBV6-5 with TRBJ2-7, with D tentatively TRBD1 or TRBD2 (5 bases each). CDR1 is MNHEY and CDR2 is SVGAGI in the germline V gene. V was pared by 0 bases and J by 3 bases, with 12 bases between. The length of the CDR3 is 15 residues. In DNA, the CDR3 is TGTGCCAGCAGTTACTCGATGGGGGAAAGCTACGAGCAGTACTTC. It yields the protein CASSYSMGESYEQYF.

J is TRBJ1-5 and V is TRBV6-5, with D possibly TRBD1 on 6 matching bases. This CDR3 region has 15 residues. Germline CDR1 MNHEY, CDR2 SVGAGI. V was shortened by 5 bases and J by 0 bases, with 11 bases between the two germline ends. CDR3 nucleotide sequence: TGTGCCAGCAGTGTGTCAGGGGATAGCAATCAGCCCCAGCATTTT. Its translation: CASSVSGDSNQPQHF.

This clone was seen only a few times. The chain employs TRBV19 and TRBJ1-3; 8 bases map to TRBD1. The ends lost 6 bases at V and 3 bases at J; junction bases unmatched: 7. Per germline, CDR1 LNHDA and CDR2 SQIVND (reference sequence). CDR3 length equals 15 residues. CDR3 sequence: CASSHAGGFGNTIYF. The CDR3 nucleotides read TGTGCCAGTAGCCACGCAGGGGGCTTTGGAAACACCATATATTTT. Full variable domain (missing parts from reference TRBV19 and TRBJ1-3): DGGITQSPKYLFRKEGQNVTLSCEQNLNHDAMYWYRQDPGQGLRLIYYSQIVNDFQKGDIAEGYSVSREKKESFPLTVTSAQKNPTAFYLCASSHAGGFGNTIYFGEGSWLTVV.

The V gene is TRBV6-5, the J gene TRBJ2-7; D gene unclear. The CDR3 is 16 residues long. CDR1 is MNHEY, CDR2 SVGAGI, per germline. Trimming took off 0 bases at V and 3 bases at J, with 15 bases between the two ends. The CDR3 region has the DNA TGTGCCAGCAGTTACTCGAAGAGCCCGCTACTCTACGAGCAGTACTTC. It encodes CASSYSKSPLLYEQYF.

The chain employs TRBV5-1 and TRBJ1-3; 7 positions match TRBD1. The CDR3 totals 15 residues. Germline lookup yields CDR1 SGHRS and CDR2 YFSETQ. The V gene end was trimmed by 0 bases and the J gene end by 2 bases; junction bases not matched to a gene: 2. Here the CDR3 reads CASSLEGTAGNTIYF. CDR3 sequence (DNA): TGCGCCAGCAGCTTGGAGGGGACAGCTGGAAACACCATATATTTT.

In its sample, this clone was seen a few times. The V call is TRBV5-1, the J call TRBJ1-2, with unresolved D. The germline V gene has CDR1 SGHRS and CDR2 YFSETQ. The CDR3 is 13 residues long. V lost 0 bases to trimming and J lost 2 bases, with 5 bases between them. CDR3 sequence reads: CASSLDGNYGYTF. In DNA, the CDR3 is TGCGCCAGCAGCTTGGACGGGAACTATGGCTACACCTTC.